The 22 T cell receptor beta chains in this list originate from one sample, sequenced in a study of T cells in Graves' hyperthyroidism and ophthalmopathy. TCR beta CDR3 regions were amplified from RNA transcripts. A set of HTBI primers served as the primers for a first-round RT-PCR of the TCR CDR3. TCRdb re-derived calls from the multiplex PCR reads in MiXCR, one entry per CDR3 protein. The sample carries some 690,000 distinct CDR3 sequences, around 15% recorded once. Sequencing was done on a sample of blood. Receptors originate from a man between 50 and 59 years old with Graves' hyperthyroidism.

This clonotype appeared many times. This sequence joins TRBV27 and TRBJ1-5; D is uncertain. The germline V gene has CDR1 MNHEY and CDR2 SMNVEV (reference sequence). There are 15 residues in the CDR3. Trimming removed 0 bases from V and 5 bases from J, with 11 bases in between. CDR3 nucleotide sequence: TGTGCCAGCAGTTTATCGGCGCCGGAATATCAGCCCCAGCATTTT. The encoded protein is CASSLSAPEYQPQHF.

This clonotype occurred a few times. This chain connects TRBV28 to TRBJ2-3; 12 bases line up with TRBD1. V lost 7 bases and J lost 5; bases outside the gene matches: 10. The V gene's germline CDR1 is MDHEN and CDR2 SYDVKM. There are 16 residues in the CDR3. As DNA, the CDR3 is TGTGCCAGCAACTGGCGGGGGACAGGGGGCCAAGATACGCAGTATTTT. This codes for CASNWRGTGGQDTQYF. Combining the CDR3 with reference TRBV28 and TRBJ2-3 gives the whole variable domain DVKVTQSSRYLVKRTGEKVFLECVQDMDHENMFWYRQDPGLGLRLIYFSYDVKMKEKGDIPEGYSVSREKKERFSLILESASTNQTSMYLCASNWRGTGGQDTQYFGPGTRLTVL.

This clonotype was seen ten or more times. V usage is TRBV28 and J usage is TRBJ2-7; 9 bases map to TRBD2. This CDR3 is built from 16 residues. V gave up 5 bases and J gave up 4 bases; unmatched junction bases: 12. In germline, CDR1 is MDHEN, CDR2 SYDVKM. The CDR3, as DNA: TGTGCCAGCAGTCCCTCGAATAGCGGGAGTGGTTACGAGCAGTACTTC. Its translation: CASSPSNSGSGYEQYF.

This clonotype was picked up many times. CDR3 coding DNA: TGTGCCAGCACCCCCCTAGTCGGACTAGCGACCTACGAGCAGTACTTC. It translates to CASTPLVGLATYEQYF. The V call is TRBV28, the J call TRBJ2-7, with 9 bases that match TRBD2. V shed 7 bases and J 2 bases; nucleotides not matched to a gene: 12. This CDR3 has 16 amino acids. The germline gives CDR1 MDHEN, CDR2 SYDVKM.

CDR3 sequence reads: CATNTGLRGGELFF. Written as DNA, the CDR3 is TGTGCCACCAATACCGGGCTCCGAGGGGGGGAGCTGTTTTTT. The rearrangement uses TRBV28 and TRBJ2-2, with D possibly matching TRBD2 (5 bases). The V end lost 10 bases, the J end lost 8 bases, and 20 bases lay between the germline ends. The CDR3 is 14 amino acids. Germline values: CDR1 MDHEN, CDR2 SYDVKM.

This chain connects TRBV20-1 to TRBJ2-7; 8 bases agree with TRBD2. Looked up from germline, CDR1 is DFQATT and CDR2 is SNEGSKA (reference sequence). V lost 6 bases and J lost 3; bases outside the gene matches: 7. CDR3 length: 13 residues. CDR3 bases: TGCAGTGCCGTAAGCGGGAGTTTCTACGAGCAGTACTTC. It encodes CSAVSGSFYEQYF.

At least ten counts were recorded for this clonotype. The chain has TRBV6-2 or TRBV6-3 and TRBJ2-1; the match to TRBD2 covers 11 bases. In germline, CDR1 is MNHEY, CDR2 SVGEGT. The V and J ends lost 6 bases and 6 bases, in that order; junction bases with no gene match: 10. The CDR3 contains 16 residues. CDR3 nucleotide sequence: TGTGCCAGCAGGCCTCCTACTAGCGGGAGTCGCAATGAGCAGTTCTTC. Its translation: CASRPPTSGSRNEQFF.

This clonotype was counted ten times or more. The chain combines TRBV2 with TRBJ2-1; D remains unclear. V was trimmed by 6 bases and J by 3 bases, leaving 9 bases between them. The CDR3 sequence is 13 residues long. Germline CDR1 reads SNHLY; CDR2 reads FYNNEI. The CDR3 here is CASRKGRYNEQFF. DNA of the CDR3: TGTGCCAGCAGGAAGGGCCGCTACAATGAGCAGTTCTTC.

This clonotype was picked up many times. V gene TRBV13 combines with J gene TRBJ1-1, with a weak D call TRBD1 (5 bases). This CDR3 region has 15 residues. Deletions cut 5 bases from V and 1 base from J, with 14 bases between. Germline assignment: CDR1 PRHDT and CDR2 FYEKMQ (reference sequence). CDR3 loop: CASSTYTDKNTEAFF. The CDR3 DNA is TGTGCCAGCAGCACTTACACGGACAAGAACACTGAAGCTTTCTTT.

V gene TRBV7-9 combines with J gene TRBJ2-7, with 11 bases matching TRBD2. Germline V gene lookup returns CDR1 SEHNR and CDR2 FQNEAQ (reference sequence). V lost 5 bases and J lost 4; bases outside the gene matches: 7. The CDR3 runs to 15 residues. DNA of the CDR3: TGTGCCAGCAGCGCACGCGGGACTAGCGGATACGAGCAGTACTTC. Amino acid sequence: CASSARGTSGYEQYF.

This clonotype was counted between two and nine times. The CDR3 region is CATSGGAGTSGRNEQFF. CDR3 DNA: TGTGCCACCAGTGGGGGCGCCGGGACTAGCGGGAGGAATGAGCAGTTCTTC. The rearrangement links TRBV24-1 to TRBJ2-1, with TRBD2 identical over 15 bases. CDR3 length: 17 amino acids. V was clipped by 5 bases and J by 7 bases; unmatched bases: 8. CDR1 and CDR2 from the germline V gene are KGHDR and SFDVKD.

The J gene is TRBJ2-1, the V gene TRBV7-8; 11 bases fit TRBD2. V trimming: 6 bases; J trimming: 2 bases; junction bases outside the gene matches: 15. The CDR3 is 19 residues long. CDR1 and CDR2 from the germline V gene are SGHVS and FQNEAQ. The DNA of the CDR3 is TGTGCCAGCAGACTGGGGATGACTAGCGGGATATCGGCCTACAATGAGCAGTTCTTC. This gives the protein CASRLGMTSGISAYNEQFF.

This clonotype was recorded many times. This chain links TRBV2 with TRBJ2-7, with 7 positions matching TRBD2. The V and J ends lost 0 bases and 5 bases, in that order; junction bases with no gene match: 13. Germline V lookup: CDR1 SNHLY, CDR2 FYNNEI. The CDR3 sequence is 17 residues long. Here the CDR3 DNA reads TGTGCCAGCAGTGAAGCGGAGGCGGGGAGGGCAGACGACGAGCAGTACTTC. Its protein is CASSEAEAGRADDEQYF.

This clonotype was recorded at least ten times. CDR3 protein: CASSPWTGANTEAFF. The DNA of the CDR3 is TGCGCCAGCAGCCCCTGGACAGGGGCGAACACTGAAGCTTTCTTT. The V gene is TRBV4-1, the J gene TRBJ1-1; 9 bases agree with TRBD1. Germline CDR1 reads MGHRA; CDR2 reads YSYEKL. This CDR3 spans 15 amino acids. V lost 4 bases to trimming and J lost 1 base; unmatched junction nucleotides: 4.

This clonotype was seen at least ten times. The J gene is TRBJ2-4, the V gene TRBV28; TRBD2 might be the D (7 bases). The CDR3 contains 16 residues. Germline CDR1 reads MDHEN; CDR2 reads SYDVKM. Between the trimmed V and J ends, which lost 3 bases and 1 base, there was a span of 13 bases. The CDR3 coding sequence is TGTGCCAGCAGTTTTCGGGGGGCTGGGGCCAAAAACATTCAGTACTTC. Its protein product is CASSFRGAGAKNIQYF.

The chain uses TRBV19 and TRBJ2-1; tentatively, D is TRBD1 or TRBD2 (8 bases each). The germline V gene encodes CDR1 LNHDA and CDR2 SQIVND (reference sequence). The CDR3 is 19 residues long. The V end was cut by 7 bases, the J end by 4 bases, with 29 bases between. DNA of the CDR3: TGTGCCAGTACCCGCGGGGGGCAGGGGGCTCCTAGCGCTTACAATGAGCAGTTCTTC. Translation: CASTRGGQGAPSAYNEQFF.

V and J are TRBV5-6 and TRBJ1-5, with 8 bases matching TRBD1. CDR1 is SGHDT, CDR2 YYEEEE, per germline. The CDR3 is 15 amino acids. V gave up 0 bases and J gave up 5 bases; unmatched junction bases: 4. The CDR3 loop reads CASSLVRDRHQPQHF. As DNA, the CDR3 is TGTGCCAGCAGCTTGGTAAGGGACAGGCATCAGCCCCAGCATTTT.

This clonotype was found a few times. The rearrangement joins TRBV10-3 to TRBJ2-1, with D possibly matching TRBD2 (5 bases). The CDR3 length is 12 residues. Germline loops: CDR1 ENHRY, CDR2 SYGVKD. CDR3 sequence reads: CSTRSPPNEQFF. CDR3 sequence (DNA): TGTAGCACTAGATCCCCGCCCAATGAGCAGTTCTTC.

In its sample, this clonotype was seen a few times. The rearrangement links TRBV30 to TRBJ2-7; the D gene is possibly TRBD2 (6 bases). The CDR3 contains 16 residues. Germline CDR1 is GTSNPN and CDR2 is SVGIG (reference sequence). V lost 4 bases and J 3 bases, leaving 22 bases between the germline ends. The CDR3 region is CAWKMGQHGGLYEQYF. The CDR3 DNA is TGTGCCTGGAAGATGGGCCAGCACGGAGGGCTCTACGAGCAGTACTTC.

As to this clonotype: A read error is possible here, since a much larger clone lies one base away. J is TRBJ2-1 and V is TRBV5-1, with 10 bases matching TRBD2. The CDR3 has 17 amino acids. Germline values: CDR1 SGHRS, CDR2 YFSETQ. The CDR3 DNA follows: TGCGCCAGCAGCTTGGGTCAAGCGGGAGGGCCCTACAATGAGCAGTCCTTC. It encodes CASSLGQAGGPYNEQSF.

In its sample, this clonotype was seen many times. V usage is TRBV2 and J usage is TRBJ1-6, with D uncertain. The V end lost 1 base, the J end lost 0 bases, and 7 bases lay between the germline ends. The CDR3 totals 16 residues. The germline V gene encodes CDR1 SNHLY and CDR2 FYNNEI. CDR3 DNA: TGTGCCAGCAGTGAAGTAAACAACTCCTATAATTCACCCCTCCACTTT. It yields the protein CASSEVNNSYNSPLHF.

This chain links TRBV18 with TRBJ2-5, with 15 bases matching TRBD2. The germline gives CDR1 KGHSH, CDR2 LQKENI. The CDR3 extends over 17 amino acids. The trim removed 3 bases at V and 2 bases at J, leaving 4 bases unmatched. CDR3: CASSPPGLAGGQETQYF. CDR3 DNA: TGTGCCAGCTCACCTCCGGGACTAGCGGGAGGACAAGAGACCCAGTACTTC.